A selection of T cell receptor beta chains follows, all from one sample in a study of T cell responses to AZD1222 COVID-19 vaccine. TCRdb keeps only in-frame clones here, not all; method: immunoSEQ multiplex PCR. Of 90,000 to 110,000 clones detected, about 89% appear once; the ten largest clones hold 4.4%. The sequencing here drew on peripheral blood, taken 28 days after the second AZD1222 dose. Receptor source: an adult who received the AZD1222 COVID-19 vaccine. Both conserved end residues are part of each CDR3. Size is omitted from some rows. Given values are once, few, many or a class for expanded clones.

clone_size j_call v_call cdr3_aa
- TRBJ2-1 TRBV30 CAWSGTLGYEQFF
- TRBJ1-1 TRBV4-3 CASSQGPDAEAFF
- TRBJ1-2 TRBV29-1 CSVERDRQYGYTF
- TRBJ1-4 TRBV9 CASSARGAHNEKLFF
- TRBJ2-5 TRBV29-1 CSVKAGAGETQYF
once TRBJ2-3 TRBV20-1 CSAWRTDTQYF
- TRBJ1-2 TRBV28 CASSPPRGTGLGGYTF
- TRBJ2-5 TRBV28 CASSPPTGQLQETQYF
- TRBJ1-4 TRBV7-9 CASSPRAGSKLFF
- TRBJ1-6 TRBV30 CAWSVGGAPWTPLHF
- TRBJ2-5 TRBV18 CASSPSRRGGHETQYF
- TRBJ1-2 TRBV7-9 CASTLADHYGYTF
- TRBJ2-7 TRBV18 CASSPPGGRAYEQYF
- TRBJ2-1 TRBV6-5 CASTPPSGGAVEQFF
- TRBJ2-1 TRBV7-8 CASSLVGTGLMPSYNEQFF
few TRBJ2-7 TRBV5-1 CASSSNRDEQYF
- TRBJ2-3 TRBV5-1 CASSLSGMSGGSTDTQYF
few TRBJ2-1 TRBV29-1 CSVSVAGGTDEQFF
- TRBJ2-5 TRBV19 CASSSGSQETQYF
- TRBJ2-2 TRBV6-5 CASSYSTEENTGELFF
- TRBJ2-1 TRBV11-3 CASSPGQGFGGRYNEQFF
- TRBJ2-7 TRBV7-2 CASSPPHGGEQYF
- TRBJ2-7 TRBV10-2 CATRLAGAYEQYF
many TRBJ2-1 TRBV11-3 CASSQAGEQFF
- TRBJ1-5 TRBV6-5 CASSPEFAQPQHF
- TRBJ1-1 TRBV5-1 CASSTGYTEAFF
- TRBJ1-2 TRBV7-9 CASSLQGAEGYTF
- TRBJ2-5 TRBV24-1 CATQDRVRETQYF
medium-sized TRBJ2-2 TRBV29-1 CSVHPREGDTGELFF
- TRBJ1-4 TRBV7-9 CASSARGEKLFF
- TRBJ1-3 TRBV15 CATSSRARAGGNTIYF
- TRBJ1-2 TRBV7-2 CASRIQAGGNYGYTF
- TRBJ1-1 TRBV6-6 CASRGDTEAFF
- TRBJ1-2 TRBV6-1 CASSEWGQGSLDYGYTF
- TRBJ2-6 TRBV27 CASSLLDRVSSGANVLTF
- TRBJ2-7 TRBV6-6 CASSLSGYEQYF
- TRBJ2-7 TRBV3-1/TRBV3-2 CASSHSSGGYEQYF
- TRBJ1-5 TRBV28 CASSPYRGDQPQHF
- TRBJ2-1 TRBV9 CASSSIGGSSYNEQFF
- TRBJ2-2 TRBV2 CASSVDSSYTGELFF
once TRBJ2-5 TRBV6-6 CASSYYDSQETQYF
- TRBJ1-1 TRBV11-3 CASSLGMNTEAFF
- TRBJ2-5 TRBV5-8 CASSLGQAHQETQYF
- TRBJ2-1 TRBV27 CASSLGHGIGTGFNEQFF
- TRBJ1-5 TRBV27 CASSFKGYSNQPQHF
- TRBJ1-2 TRBV7-9 CASSLGQGYGYTF
- TRBJ2-3 TRBV4-3 CASSQDGWPGGTDTQYF
once TRBJ1-4 TRBV11-2 CASSSYRAGDEKLFF
- TRBJ2-3 TRBV4-3 CASSQFSGSTDTQYF
- TRBJ1-2 TRBV3-1/TRBV3-2 CASSQMTGGYTF
- TRBJ2-7 TRBV11-2 CASSRSRTYTSYEQYF
- TRBJ1-1 TRBV28 CASREMEGKAFF
many TRBJ1-2 TRBV6-2/TRBV6-3 CASSYVKRGYGYTF
- TRBJ2-1 TRBV6-4 CASSGVAGGPDEQFF
- TRBJ2-1 TRBV5-5 CASSAAWTYNEQFF
- TRBJ1-1 TRBV3-1/TRBV3-2 CASSHQGQGADRAFF
- TRBJ2-1 TRBV28 CASSLSPPQGYNEQFF
once TRBJ2-1 TRBV5-1 CASTHNNRLGHNEQFF
- TRBJ2-5 TRBV2 CASRDSVKTQETQYF
- TRBJ2-3 TRBV28 CASSPWGGEADTQYF